Listed below are T cell receptor beta chains from one sample, sequenced in a study of shared clonotypes between healthy human individuals. Using immunoSEQ multiplex PCR, the repertoire was profiled, and TCRdb retains in-frame clones only, with some absent. In the table there are 2 million to 2.5 million clones, 80% to 95% of which are singletons. Sequencing used naive CD4+ T cells from PBMCs. The receptors stem from a man aged 18 to 35 in good health. Some clones in this sample may be carry-over from other donors' samples. CDR3s include the opening cysteine and the closing phenylalanine or tryptophan. Fields, in order: clone size, J gene, D gene, V gene, CDR3 protein, CDR3 DNA. D genes are given only for firm matches. Clone size is shown for a subset of rows, as once, few, many or a class of expanded clone.

abundance: .; j_gene: TRBJ1-1; d_gene: TRBD1; v_gene: TRBV18; CDR3aa: CASSRTGADTEAFF; CDR3nt: TGTGCCAGCTCCCGTACAGGGGCCGACACTGAAGCTTTCTTT
abundance: .; j_gene: TRBJ1-2; d_gene: .; v_gene: TRBV28; CDR3aa: CASSLPRPYGYTF; CDR3nt: TGTGCCAGCAGCCTTCCTAGACCGTATGGCTACACCTTC
abundance: once; j_gene: TRBJ2-3; d_gene: .; v_gene: TRBV9; CDR3aa: CASSLRGRGLADTQYF; CDR3nt: TGTGCCAGCAGCCTAAGGGGGCGGGGCTTGGCAGATACGCAGTATTTT
abundance: .; j_gene: TRBJ2-1; d_gene: .; v_gene: TRBV7-8; CDR3aa: CASSRLTGTQQFF; CDR3nt: TGTGCCAGCAGCCGTCTAACGGGGACCCAGCAGTTCTTC
abundance: few; j_gene: TRBJ1-5; d_gene: TRBD1; v_gene: TRBV4-1; CDR3aa: CASSQGQGINQPQHF; CDR3nt: TGCGCCAGCAGCCAAGGACAGGGGATCAATCAGCCCCAGCATTTT
abundance: few; j_gene: TRBJ2-5; d_gene: .; v_gene: TRBV6-5; CDR3aa: CASSYSHQETQYF; CDR3nt: TGTGCCAGCAGTTACTCACACCAAGAGACCCAGTACTTC
abundance: .; j_gene: TRBJ1-2; d_gene: .; v_gene: TRBV19; CDR3aa: CASSSRGPSYGYTF; CDR3nt: TGTGCCAGTAGTAGCAGGGGCCCCAGCTATGGCTACACCTTC
abundance: once; j_gene: TRBJ1-4; d_gene: TRBD1; v_gene: TRBV7-2; CDR3aa: CASSLRQGEKLFF; CDR3nt: TGTGCCAGCAGCCTCCGACAGGGGGAAAAACTGTTTTTT
abundance: .; j_gene: TRBJ2-7; d_gene: .; v_gene: TRBV4-2; CDR3aa: CASSQRSGESYEQYF; CDR3nt: TGTGCCAGCAGCCAACGATCCGGGGAATCCTACGAGCAGTACTTC
abundance: once; j_gene: TRBJ2-5; d_gene: .; v_gene: TRBV5-1; CDR3aa: CASSAGQQGPETQYF; CDR3nt: TGCGCCAGCAGCGCGGGACAGCAAGGGCCCGAGACCCAGTACTTC
abundance: few; j_gene: TRBJ1-1; d_gene: TRBD1; v_gene: TRBV6-5; CDR3aa: CASSLHRGGTEAFF; CDR3nt: TGTGCCAGCAGTCTGCACAGGGGAGGGACTGAAGCTTTCTTT
abundance: .; j_gene: TRBJ2-5; d_gene: .; v_gene: TRBV15; CDR3aa: CATSRARGSQETQYF; CDR3nt: TGTGCCACCAGCAGGGCCAGGGGCTCCCAAGAGACCCAGTACTTC
abundance: .; j_gene: TRBJ2-1; d_gene: .; v_gene: TRBV29-1; CDR3aa: CSVEGRLEGGSYNEQFF; CDR3nt: TGCAGCGTGGAGGGGCGACTTGAGGGAGGCTCCTACAATGAGCAGTTCTTC
abundance: .; j_gene: TRBJ1-1; d_gene: .; v_gene: TRBV5-4; CDR3aa: CASSPQEVGNTEAFF; CDR3nt: TGTGCCAGCAGCCCCCAAGAGGTTGGGAACACTGAAGCTTTCTTT
abundance: .; j_gene: TRBJ2-3; d_gene: TRBD1; v_gene: TRBV28; CDR3aa: CASSSPTGGGTDTQYF; CDR3nt: TGTGCCAGCAGTTCCCCGACAGGGGGTGGGACAGATACGCAGTATTTT
abundance: .; j_gene: TRBJ2-7; d_gene: .; v_gene: TRBV7-9; CDR3aa: CASSLVWVRSHNEQYF; CDR3nt: TGTGCCAGCAGCTTAGTTTGGGTCAGGTCGCACAACGAGCAGTACTTC
abundance: .; j_gene: TRBJ2-1; d_gene: .; v_gene: TRBV29-1; CDR3aa: CSASTRKRDRNEQFF; CDR3nt: TGCAGCGCATCGACCCGGAAGCGTGATCGGAATGAGCAGTTCTTC
abundance: .; j_gene: TRBJ1-2; d_gene: TRBD1; v_gene: TRBV28; CDR3aa: CASSYQQGRRYGYTF; CDR3nt: TGTGCCAGCAGTTATCAACAGGGGCGCCGCTATGGCTACACCTTC
abundance: .; j_gene: TRBJ2-7; d_gene: TRBD2; v_gene: TRBV11-2; CDR3aa: CASSLRLAGGYYEQYF; CDR3nt: TGTGCCAGCAGCTTGAGACTAGCGGGAGGATATTACGAGCAGTACTTC
abundance: .; j_gene: TRBJ1-1; d_gene: .; v_gene: TRBV2; CDR3aa: CASRSESSNTEAFF; CDR3nt: TGTGCCAGCAGATCGGAGAGTTCGAACACTGAAGCTTTCTTT
abundance: .; j_gene: TRBJ2-1; d_gene: .; v_gene: TRBV4-3; CDR3aa: CASSQGAGQFF; CDR3nt: TGCGCCAGCAGCCAAGGCGCGGGGCAGTTCTTC
abundance: .; j_gene: TRBJ1-4; d_gene: .; v_gene: TRBV2; CDR3aa: CAGRLNLGEKLFF; CDR3nt: TGTGCCGGTAGACTGAATCTTGGCGAAAAACTGTTTTTT
abundance: .; j_gene: TRBJ2-1; d_gene: TRBD2; v_gene: TRBV29-1; CDR3aa: CSVGRAGAPGNEQFF; CDR3nt: TGCAGCGTTGGAAGGGCGGGAGCCCCAGGCAATGAGCAGTTCTTC
abundance: .; j_gene: TRBJ1-5; d_gene: .; v_gene: TRBV19; CDR3aa: CASSQDVNQPQHF; CDR3nt: TGTGCCAGTAGTCAGGATGTTAATCAGCCCCAGCATTTT
abundance: .; j_gene: TRBJ1-4; d_gene: .; v_gene: TRBV18; CDR3aa: CASSPEKEKLFF; CDR3nt: TGTGCCAGCTCACCTGAGAAAGAAAAACTGTTTTTT
abundance: .; j_gene: TRBJ1-2; d_gene: .; v_gene: TRBV6-5; CDR3aa: CASSSDGGYTF; CDR3nt: TGTGCCAGCAGTTCCGACGGGGGCTACACCTTC
abundance: .; j_gene: TRBJ2-1; d_gene: TRBD2; v_gene: TRBV6-1; CDR3aa: CASSEVSGSGNEQFF; CDR3nt: TGTGCCAGCAGTGAAGTCAGCGGGAGTGGCAATGAGCAGTTCTTC
abundance: .; j_gene: TRBJ2-5; d_gene: .; v_gene: TRBV19; CDR3aa: CASSIRSGGQTQYF; CDR3nt: TGTGCCAGTAGTATAAGAAGCGGAGGACAGACCCAGTACTTC
abundance: .; j_gene: TRBJ2-2; d_gene: TRBD1; v_gene: TRBV7-8; CDR3aa: CASSDDRAKRTGELFF; CDR3nt: TGTGCCAGCAGCGATGACAGGGCAAAGAGGACCGGGGAGCTGTTTTTT
abundance: .; j_gene: TRBJ2-7; d_gene: .; v_gene: TRBV6-1; CDR3aa: CASSDIFRDLTAEQYF; CDR3nt: TGTGCCAGCAGTGATATTTTCAGGGATTTAACTGCCGAGCAGTACTTC
abundance: .; j_gene: TRBJ1-2; d_gene: .; v_gene: TRBV28; CDR3aa: CASSLLLGTYGYTF; CDR3nt: TGTGCCAGCAGTTTATTGCTGGGGACCTATGGCTACACCTTC
abundance: .; j_gene: TRBJ2-1; d_gene: .; v_gene: TRBV29-1; CDR3aa: CSGSAAGEQFF; CDR3nt: TGCAGCGGATCGGCAGCCGGTGAGCAGTTCTTC
abundance: .; j_gene: TRBJ2-7; d_gene: TRBD2; v_gene: TRBV4-2; CDR3aa: CASSQGSPASGRRDEQYF; CDR3nt: TGTGCCAGCAGCCAAGGGAGCCCGGCTAGCGGGAGGAGGGACGAGCAGTACTTC
abundance: .; j_gene: TRBJ1-1; d_gene: .; v_gene: TRBV6-5; CDR3aa: CASSQPGTSAAFF; CDR3nt: TGTGCCAGCAGTCAGCCTGGGACGTCAGCAGCTTTCTTT
abundance: .; j_gene: TRBJ2-4; d_gene: .; v_gene: TRBV18; CDR3aa: CASSIQAPRDIQYF; CDR3nt: TGTGCCAGCTCAATACAGGCACCAAGGGACATTCAGTACTTC
abundance: .; j_gene: TRBJ2-3; d_gene: TRBD1; v_gene: TRBV4-1; CDR3aa: CASSLGTVTDTQYF; CDR3nt: TGCGCCAGCAGCCTCGGGACAGTCACAGATACGCAGTATTTT
abundance: .; j_gene: TRBJ2-5; d_gene: .; v_gene: TRBV7-9; CDR3aa: CASSPRDVQETQYF; CDR3nt: TGTGCCAGCAGCCCACGGGATGTTCAAGAGACCCAGTACTTC